This passage covers 28 T cell receptor beta chains from one sample sequenced in a study of cytomegalovirus exposure and HLA in healthy donors. A multiplex PCR was run with 60 Vbeta primers and 13 Jbeta primers. TCRdb keeps only in-frame clones here, not all; method: immunoSEQ multiplex PCR. The ten most abundant clones cover approximately 2.4% of a sample with tens of thousands of clones. Sequencing was performed on PBMCs. These receptors all stem from a female donor in good health and CMV-seronegative.

J is TRBJ1-3 and V is TRBV19; 9 nucleotides agree with TRBD1. The CDR3 sequence is 16 residues long. The germline V gene encodes CDR1 LNHDA and CDR2 SQIVND (reference sequence). With 8 bases clipped from V and 0 bases from J, the junction kept 8 bases outside the gene matches. The CDR3 is CASADPGQGSGNTIYF. The CDR3 nucleotides read TGTGCCAGTGCGGACCCGGGACAGGGCTCTGGAAACACCATATATTTT.

The J gene is TRBJ1-2, the V gene TRBV9; no clear D. Germline V lookup: CDR1 SGDLS, CDR2 YYNGEE. CDR3 length: 14 amino acids. Deletions cut 7 bases from V and 0 bases from J, with 13 bases between. CDR3 in amino acids: CASPKGGANYGYTF. In nucleotides, the CDR3 is TGTGCCAGCCCTAAGGGCGGGGCTAACTATGGCTACACCTTC.

V and J are TRBV7-8 and TRBJ1-2; 10 bases match TRBD1. Per germline, CDR1 SGHVS and CDR2 FQNEAQ. The CDR3 consists of 14 residues. After removal of 3 bases from V and 12 bases from J, the junction contained 10 bases not matched to a gene. This CDR3 is CASSFSGTGARHTF. DNA of the CDR3: TGTGCCAGCAGCTTTTCCGGGACAGGGGCCCGACACACCTTC. The complete variable domain, with remaining parts taken from reference TRBV7-8 and TRBJ1-2, reads GAGVSQSPRYKVAKRGQDVALRCDPISGHVSLFWYQQALGQGPEFLTYFQNEAQLDKSGLPSDRFFAERPEGSVSTLKIQRTQQEDSAVYLCASSFSGTGARHTFGSGTRLTVV.

The rearrangement links TRBV6-1 to TRBJ1-2; possibly TRBD1 for D (5 bases). Trimming removed 3 bases at V and 4 bases at J, with 12 bases between. This CDR3 has 14 amino acids. CDR1 and CDR2 from the germline V gene are MNHNS and SASEGT. The CDR3 DNA reads as TGTGCCAGCAGTGAGGCCCCGACAGTCTATGGCTACACCTTC. It specifies CASSEAPTVYGYTF.

V is TRBV10-3 and J is TRBJ1-2; 9 nucleotides align to TRBD1. Germline V gene lookup returns CDR1 ENHRY and CDR2 SYGVKD. Germline trimming cut 11 bases from V and 4 bases from J; bases unmatched to any gene: 11. The CDR3 extends over 14 amino acids. The chain's CDR3 is CALNPGQGVYGYTF. CDR3 in DNA: TGTGCCCTAAACCCGGGACAGGGAGTCTATGGCTACACCTTC.

The V call is TRBV5-1, the J call TRBJ2-7; 11 nucleotides align to TRBD1. The CDR3 is 16 residues long. Unmatched junction bases numbered 5, after V lost 0 bases and J lost 3 bases. CDR1 and CDR2 (germline): SGHRS, YFSETQ. The CDR3 protein is CASSLGAGTGGYEQYF. Here the CDR3 DNA reads TGCGCCAGCAGCTTGGGAGCCGGGACAGGGGGCTACGAGCAGTACTTC.

V is TRBV2 and J is TRBJ1-2, with 7 positions matching TRBD1. Per the germline V gene, CDR1 is SNHLY and CDR2 is FYNNEI. V shed 8 bases and J 1 base; nucleotides not matched to a gene: 7. The length of the CDR3 is 14 residues. CDR3 sequence: CASSEQGDNYGYTF. The CDR3 DNA is TGTGCCAGCTCCGAGCAGGGGGATAACTATGGCTACACCTTC.

This chain links TRBV6-6 with TRBJ1-3, with D possibly TRBD1 on 5 matching bases. The CDR3 spans 11 residues. Germline V gives CDR1 MNHNY, CDR2 SVGAGI (reference sequence). V lost 5 bases and J lost 8, with 7 bases in between. As DNA, the CDR3 is TGTGCCAGCAGTCCCAGGGACACCATATATTTT. It translates to CASSPRDTIYF.

The chain couples TRBV20-1 to TRBJ1-2; D is unclear. The V end was cut by 5 bases, the J end by 10 bases, with 8 bases between. This CDR3 contains 9 residues. Germline lookup yields CDR1 DFQATT and CDR2 SNEGSKA (reference sequence). Here the CDR3 DNA reads TGCAGTGCTCCCGGTACCTACACCTTC. Protein product: CSAPGTYTF.

The chain combines TRBV23-1 with TRBJ1-2; 7 bases line up with TRBD1. TRBV23-1 is assigned to the ORF class and has an uncertain function. The CDR3 totals 19 residues. After removal of 2 bases from V and 0 bases from J, the junction contained 15 bases not matched to a gene. The CDR3 loop is CASSQVSPGGTDSNYGYTF. CDR3 DNA sequence: TGCGCCAGCAGTCAAGTATCCCCCGGTGGGACAGACTCTAACTATGGCTACACCTTC.

V is TRBV28 and J is TRBJ1-1, with D tentatively TRBD1 (5 bases). The CDR3 covers 13 residues. Germline V gene lookup returns CDR1 MDHEN and CDR2 SYDVKM. V was clipped by 3 bases and J by 6 bases, with 11 bases between them. CDR3 protein: CASSFGGFSEAFF. Here the CDR3 DNA reads TGTGCCAGCAGTTTCGGGGGGTTCTCTGAAGCTTTCTTT.

The V and J genes are TRBV7-8 and TRBJ2-1, with TRBD2 identical over 10 bases. The CDR3 totals 16 residues. With V trimmed by 6 bases and J by 1 base, 6 bases remained unmatched. Germline V gene sequence: CDR1 SGHVS, CDR2 FQNEAQ. The CDR3 spells CASRSLAGVSYNEQFF. In nucleotides, the CDR3 is TGTGCCAGCAGGTCGCTAGCGGGAGTGTCCTACAATGAGCAGTTCTTC.

The chain uses TRBV29-1 and TRBJ1-5, with a weak D call TRBD1 (5 bases). In germline, CDR1 is SQVTM, CDR2 ANQGSEA. The CDR3 spans 14 residues. V lost 4 bases and J lost 3, with 13 bases in between. CDR3 protein: CSVASGKSNQPQHF. The CDR3 coding sequence is TGCAGCGTTGCATCAGGGAAATCCAATCAGCCCCAGCATTTT.

The chain employs TRBV30 and TRBJ2-4; TRBD2 aligns across 7 bases. CDR1 and CDR2 (germline): GTSNPN, SVGIG (reference sequence). The V and J ends lost 0 bases and 2 bases, in that order; junction bases with no gene match: 7. The CDR3 covers 16 residues. The CDR3 DNA reads as TGTGCCTGGAGTGTGGGAGGGCCTTCGTCCAAAAACATTCAGTACTTC. Translation: CAWSVGGPSSKNIQYF.

V usage is TRBV29-1 and J usage is TRBJ2-1; a possible D gene is TRBD2 (7 bases). CDR3 size: 12 residues. V shed 7 bases and J shed 2 bases, with 9 bases lying between them. CDR1 is SQVTM, CDR2 ANQGSEA, per germline. CDR3 nucleotide sequence: TGCAGCGGAGGGGGGGCCTACAATGAGCAGTTCTTC. It codes for CSGGGAYNEQFF.

This rearrangement joins TRBV19 to TRBJ1-5; D is perhaps TRBD1 (6 bases). In germline, CDR1 is LNHDA, CDR2 SQIVND (reference sequence). CDR3 length equals 14 residues. V was cut by 6 bases and J by 2 bases, with 11 bases left in between. In DNA form, the CDR3 reads TGTGCCAGTAGGGGGAACAGGGGCAATCAGCCCCAGCATTTT. The encoded protein is CASRGNRGNQPQHF. The whole variable domain, remainder taken from reference TRBV19 and TRBJ1-5, is DGGITQSPKYLFRKEGQNVTLSCEQNLNHDAMYWYRQDPGQGLRLIYYSQIVNDFQKGDIAEGYSVSREKKESFPLTVTSAQKNPTAFYLCASRGNRGNQPQHFGDGTRLSIL.

The chain is built from TRBV6-1 and TRBJ1-4, with TRBD1 identical over 8 bases. The CDR3 spans 14 residues. Trimming cost V 4 bases and J 3 bases; bases outside gene matches: 1. Per the germline V gene, CDR1 is MNHNS and CDR2 is SASEGT. The CDR3 nucleotides are TGTGCCAGCAGTGCAGGGGGCTCTAATGAAAAACTGTTTTTT. Its translation is CASSAGGSNEKLFF.

The chain links TRBV28 to TRBJ1-1, with D possibly being TRBD1 (6 bases). The germline V gene encodes CDR1 MDHEN and CDR2 SYDVKM. Trimming removed 4 bases from V and 1 base from J, with 10 bases in between. CDR3 size: 14 residues. CDR3 bases: TGTGCCAGCAGTTCCGGGACAACGAACACTGAAGCTTTCTTT. Encoded protein: CASSSGTTNTEAFF.

The J gene is TRBJ2-7, the V gene TRBV6-5; D perhaps matches TRBD1 (6 bases). The germline V gene encodes CDR1 MNHEY and CDR2 SVGAGI. Trimming shortened V by 0 bases and J by 9 bases, and 12 bases separated the two germline ends. The CDR3 covers 13 residues. In DNA form, the CDR3 reads TGTGCCAGCAGTTACTCAGGGGGTAACGGGCAGTACTTC. It yields the protein CASSYSGGNGQYF.

V gene TRBV4-1 combines with J gene TRBJ1-1, with D possibly being TRBD1 (5 bases). Germline V gene lookup returns CDR1 MGHRA and CDR2 YSYEKL. Trimming removed 1 base from V and 3 bases from J, with 15 bases in between. The CDR3 runs 16 residues. This CDR3 is CASSQVVQGLYTEAFF. Written as DNA, the CDR3 is TGCGCCAGCAGCCAAGTCGTTCAGGGCTTGTACACTGAAGCTTTCTTT.

The chain recombines TRBV5-6 with TRBJ1-1; no reliable D call. The CDR3 runs to 15 residues. Germline-derived CDR1 and CDR2 are SGHDT and YYEEEE. Trimming took 6 bases from V and 2 from J, leaving 17 bases between them. The DNA of the CDR3 is TGTGCCAGCACCTCCGACCGACGGGTCAACACTGAAGCTTTCTTT. This codes for CASTSDRRVNTEAFF. The variable domain in full, completed from reference TRBV5-6 and TRBJ1-1, reads DAGVTQSPTHLIKTRGQQVTLRCSPKSGHDTVSWYQQALGQGPQFIFQYYEEEERQRGNFPDRFSGHQFPNYSSELNVNALLLGDSALYLCASTSDRRVNTEAFFGQGTRLTVV.

The rearrangement joins TRBV30 to TRBJ2-1, with 7 positions matching TRBD2. There are 12 residues in the CDR3. Trimming took 2 bases from V and 7 from J; bases not matched to a gene: 2. CDR1 is GTSNPN, CDR2 SVGIG, per germline (reference sequence). The CDR3 reads CAWSRRGNEQFF. In DNA, the CDR3 is TGTGCCTGGAGTAGGCGGGGGAATGAGCAGTTCTTC.

The chain recombines TRBV5-1 with TRBJ1-1; D unresolved. The V and J ends lost 5 bases and 1 base respectively, with 9 bases between them. This CDR3 comprises 13 residues. Germline CDR1 reads SGHRS; CDR2 reads YFSETQ. The CDR3 loop is CASRSTQNTEAFF. In DNA, the CDR3 is TGCGCCAGCAGATCCACACAGAACACTGAAGCTTTCTTT.

Details on this clone: Its ends do not fully match the called genes, so a read error is possible. The rearrangement joins TRBV19 to TRBJ1-1; 7 positions agree with TRBD1. Germline V gene lookup returns CDR1 LNHDA and CDR2 SQIVND (reference sequence). The CDR3 extends over 14 amino acids. This CDR3 reads CASTPTGRRSEDFF. The CDR3 DNA sequence: TGTGCCAGTACCCCGACAGGGAGAAGGTCTGAAGATTTCTTT.

J is TRBJ2-7 and V is TRBV5-1; weak D call: TRBD2 (5 bases). CDR1 is SGHRS, CDR2 YFSETQ, per germline. Trimming removed 0 bases from V and 8 bases from J, with 15 bases in between. The CDR3 length is 14 residues. The CDR3 here is CASSLDPVGSQQYF. In DNA, the CDR3 is TGCGCCAGCAGCTTGGATCCGGTTGGGAGCCAGCAGTACTTC.

The chain recombines TRBV5-7 with TRBJ1-5; 7 bases match TRBD1. TRBV5-7 is recorded as an ORF, its role being uncertain. J gave up 9 bases and V 4 bases, and 10 bases lay outside the gene matches. This CDR3 has 14 amino acids. The CDR3 DNA sequence: TGTGCCAGCAGCCTCGAGGACAGGTCCCGGCCCCAGCATTTT. This sequence encodes CASSLEDRSRPQHF.

The chain carries TRBV30 and TRBJ1-4; D may be TRBD1 (6 bases). Germline CDR1 reads GTSNPN; CDR2 reads SVGIG (reference sequence). Trimming removed 5 bases from V and 10 bases from J, with 17 bases in between. The length of the CDR3 is 13 residues. As DNA, the CDR3 is TGTGCCTGGGGAACAGGGAGAGGTGGAAAACTGTTTTTT. Its translation: CAWGTGRGGKLFF.

The CDR3, as DNA: TGTGCCAGCAGCTTAACAGGGGGCTATGGCTACACCTTC. Translation: CASSLTGGYGYTF. The rearrangement uses TRBV11-3 and TRBJ1-2, with TRBD1 matching 8 bases. Germline loops: CDR1 SGHNT, CDR2 YENEEA. CDR3 size: 13 residues. Trimming cost V 2 bases and J 4 bases; bases outside gene matches: 0.